Listed below are T cell receptor beta chains from one sample, sequenced in a study of blood T cell repertoires in COVID-19. TCRdb's copy holds only in-frame clones and misses some; the assay was immunoSEQ multiplex PCR. The sample shows about 52,000 clones, roughly 87% of them seen only once. Source material: peripheral blood. Receptors originate from a human donor with active COVID-19. The donor label of this sample is uncertain. Both conserved end residues are part of each CDR3. D genes are given only for firm matches. The size field is filled for only some rows; it gives once, few, many or a size class.

j_call d_call clone_size v_call cdr3_nt cdr3_aa
TRBJ2-7 TRBD1 once TRBV11-2 TGTGCCAGCAGCTTGGGACAGGCAACCTACGAGCAGTACTTC CASSLGQATYEQYF
TRBJ1-2 NA NA TRBV5-1 TGCGCCAGCAGCCCTGGGGGGGGCGCGTACTATGGCTACACCTTC CASSPGGGAYYGYTF
TRBJ2-7 TRBD2 NA TRBV10-2 TGCGCCAGCACTATTACTAGCGGGGGGTCCTACGAGCAGTACTTC CASTITSGGSYEQYF
TRBJ2-1 TRBD2 NA TRBV4-2 TGTGCCAGCAGCCATACTAGCGAGACCCGTAATGAGCAGTTCTTC CASSHTSETRNEQFF
TRBJ2-4 NA NA TRBV27 TGTGCCAGCGGAGCCAGGGGCCAAAATAACATTCAGTACTTC CASGARGQNNIQYF
TRBJ2-3 NA NA TRBV18 TGTGCCAGCTCATTCTCGTCCAGGGGGGGCACAGATACGCAGTATTTT CASSFSSRGGTDTQYF
TRBJ2-3 NA once TRBV10-3 TGTGCAATCGACCGAGGCGTCGGAGATACGCAGTATTTT CAIDRGVGDTQYF
TRBJ1-1 TRBD1 NA TRBV27 TGTGCCAGCAGGCCCGGGACAGGGTTTGGCACTGAAGCTTTCTTT CASRPGTGFGTEAFF
TRBJ1-2 NA NA TRBV3-1/TRBV3-2 TGTGCCAGCAGCTACGGAGCTAACTATGGCTACACCTTC CASSYGANYGYTF
TRBJ2-1 TRBD1 NA TRBV4-2 TGTGCCAGCAGGGCGGGACAGGGACACAATGAGCAGTTCTTC CASRAGQGHNEQFF
TRBJ2-5 TRBD2 NA TRBV5-6 TGTGCCAGCAGCCGAGCGACTAGCGGGGGGTCCTCGTACCAAGAGACCCAGTACTTC CASSRATSGGSSYQETQYF
TRBJ1-2 TRBD1 NA TRBV18 TGTGCCAGCTCACCAATAGACAGGGGGCTCAACTATGGCTACACCTTC CASSPIDRGLNYGYTF
TRBJ1-5 NA NA TRBV3-1/TRBV3-2 TGTGCCAGCAGCCAAGCCGCCGGCAGGGCGGGCAATCAGCCCCAGCATTTT CASSQAAGRAGNQPQHF
TRBJ2-2 TRBD1 NA TRBV6-5 TGTGCCAGCGGGAGGACAGGGGGGAGAACCGGGGAGCTGTTTTTT CASGRTGGRTGELFF
TRBJ2-3 NA NA TRBV19 TGTGCCAGTAGTACCGGGACTAGCACAGATACGCAGTATTTT CASSTGTSTDTQYF
TRBJ1-5 NA NA TRBV21-1 TGTGCCAGCAGACGACCCACAGGGGCGGGTCAGCCCCAGCATTTT CASRRPTGAGQPQHF
TRBJ1-5 TRBD1 NA TRBV2 TGTGCCAGCACCTTATCGAGACAGGGATTTGATCAGCCCCAGCATTTT CASTLSRQGFDQPQHF
TRBJ1-6 TRBD1 NA TRBV3-1/TRBV3-2 TGTGCCAGCAGCCGAACTTCCCCCGGACAGGGGAAAAATTCACCCCTCCACTTT CASSRTSPGQGKNSPLHF
TRBJ1-5 NA NA TRBV19 TGTGCCAGTACAGAGTGGGCCGCAGGGGCTAGGAGTCAGCCCCAGCATTTT CASTEWAAGARSQPQHF
TRBJ2-2 TRBD2 NA TRBV18 TGTGCCAGCTCACCACGTTTACTAGCGGGGGACACCGGGGAGCTGTTTTTT CASSPRLLAGDTGELFF